A single sample is the source of the 23 T cell receptor beta chains below, sequenced in a study of blood T cell repertoires in COVID-19. Here immunoSEQ multiplex PCR was the method, and the copy in TCRdb shows in-frame clones only, minus some. Of about 150,000 clones listed, less than 80% are singletons. Source material: PBMCs or T cells enriched from blood (not recorded which). The origin of the receptors is a woman aged 70-85 years in a cohort exposed to, infected with or recovered from COVID-19 (not recorded which).

The CDR3 region is CASSADRVSYEQYF. The CDR3 region has the DNA TGTGCCAGTAGCGCAGACAGGGTATCCTACGAGCAGTACTTC. The chain has TRBV19 and TRBJ2-7, with 7 bases lining up with TRBD1. The V segment lost 6 bases and the J segment 1 base; nucleotides outside the gene matches: 6. Germline CDR1 reads LNHDA; CDR2 reads SQIVND (reference sequence). The CDR3 is 14 residues long.

The chain couples TRBV15 to TRBJ1-2; a weak D match, TRBD1 (5 bases). The CDR3 consists of 14 residues. The V end was cut by 0 bases, the J end by 4 bases, with 9 bases between. The germline V gene encodes CDR1 LNHNV and CDR2 YYDKDF (reference sequence). DNA of the CDR3: TGTGCCACCAGCAGAGAGGGGGGTTCCTATGGCTACACCTTC. Its protein is CATSREGGSYGYTF.

This clone was found a few times. The rearrangement uses TRBV19 and TRBJ1-5, with TRBD1 matching over 7 bases. The ends lost 9 bases at V and 0 bases at J; junction bases unmatched: 8. Germline V gene data show CDR1 as LNHDA and CDR2 as SQIVND (reference sequence). The CDR3 is made up of 15 amino acids. The DNA for the CDR3 is TGTGCCAGCCGGACAGGTCAGACTAGCAATCAGCCCCAGCATTTT. It is translated as CASRTGQTSNQPQHF. The full variable domain, its missing parts supplied by reference TRBV19 and TRBJ1-5, is DGGITQSPKYLFRKEGQNVTLSCEQNLNHDAMYWYRQDPGQGLRLIYYSQIVNDFQKGDIAEGYSVSREKKESFPLTVTSAQKNPTAFYLCASRTGQTSNQPQHFGDGTRLSIL.

V and J are TRBV27 and TRBJ2-7, with D perhaps matching TRBD1 (5 bases). V gave up 5 bases and J gave up 5 bases, with 16 bases separating them. CDR1 is MNHEY and CDR2 is SMNVEV in the germline V gene (reference sequence). The CDR3 contains 14 residues. CDR3 coding DNA: TGTGCCAGCAGTAAGGCAGGGCGTAGCCACGAGCAGTACTTC. Translation gives CASSKAGRSHEQYF.

The gene calls are TRBV11-3 and TRBJ2-5; no clear D. The CDR3 extends over 14 amino acids. The germline V gene encodes CDR1 SGHNT and CDR2 YENEEA. V shed 5 bases and J shed 2 bases, with 12 bases lying between them. CDR3 amino acids: CASSQTGSQETQYF. CDR3 bases: TGTGCCAGCAGCCAGACCGGGTCTCAAGAGACCCAGTACTTC.

Only one count was recorded for this clone. J is TRBJ1-1 and V is TRBV7-9, with 7 bases aligning to TRBD1. V lost 6 bases, J lost 3 bases, and 13 bases stayed unmatched. There are 16 residues in the CDR3. Per germline, CDR1 SEHNR and CDR2 FQNEAQ (reference sequence). The CDR3 here is CASRSRAGQAYTEAFF. The CDR3, as DNA: TGTGCCAGCAGATCACGTGCCGGACAGGCCTACACTGAAGCTTTCTTT.

V and J are TRBV7-9 and TRBJ1-1; 9 bases align to TRBD1. CDR1 SEHNR and CDR2 FQNEAQ come from the germline V gene (reference sequence). V was pared by 5 bases and J by 4 bases, with 8 bases of the junction left unmatched. This CDR3 is built from 15 residues. CDR3 bases: TGTGCCAGCAGCCACGGGACAGGGTTGGGCACTGAAGCTTTCTTT. It encodes CASSHGTGLGTEAFF.

This clone was counted a few times. The chain is built from TRBV5-1 and TRBJ1-2; 9 bases are shared with TRBD1. V dropped 4 bases and J dropped 4; count of bases not matched to a gene: 8. CDR3 length equals 15 residues. CDR1 and CDR2 from the germline V gene are SGHRS and YFSETQ. CDR3 region: CASSMGQGDLYGYTF. The CDR3 coding sequence is TGCGCCAGCAGCATGGGACAGGGTGATCTCTATGGCTACACCTTC.

This clone has a handful of counts. The chain couples TRBV25-1 to TRBJ1-2; 7 bases align to TRBD1. This CDR3 region has 13 residues. J gave up 2 bases and V 6 bases, and 3 bases lay outside the gene matches. Germline CDR1 MGHDK, CDR2 SYGVNS. The chain's CDR3 is CASRDRLNYGYTF. As DNA, the CDR3 is TGTGCCAGCAGGGACAGGTTAAACTATGGCTACACCTTC.

The chain recombines TRBV2 with TRBJ1-2, with D maybe TRBD1 (5 bases). The CDR3 contains 11 residues. With 8 bases removed from V and 4 bases from J, the gap between germline ends came to 8 bases. Germline lookup yields CDR1 SNHLY and CDR2 FYNNEI. CDR3 protein: CASGGGYGYTF. Written as DNA, the CDR3 is TGTGCCAGCGGGGGGGGCTATGGCTACACCTTC.

J is TRBJ2-3 and V is TRBV27; 8 nucleotides agree with TRBD2. Per germline, CDR1 MNHEY and CDR2 SMNVEV (reference sequence). There are 15 residues in the CDR3. V lost 6 bases and J lost 8; bases outside the gene matches: 13. The DNA of the CDR3 is TGTGCCAGCAGGGGAGGCGGGAGGATGGGGAGTACGCAGTATTTT. Translation gives CASRGGGRMGSTQYF.

V and J are TRBV6-5 and TRBJ2-3; the D gene is possibly TRBD1 (5 bases). CDR1 and CDR2 (germline): MNHEY, SVGAGI. The CDR3 totals 13 residues. V gave up 4 bases and J gave up 5 bases, with 10 bases separating them. The CDR3 here is CASSSRELDTQYF. In DNA form, the CDR3 reads TGTGCCAGCAGTTCCAGGGAACTAGATACGCAGTATTTT.

The gene calls are TRBV3-1 (or the pseudogene TRBV3-2) and TRBJ2-5; D is uncertain. Germline loops: CDR1 LGHDT, CDR2 YNNKEL (reference sequence). The CDR3 is made up of 13 amino acids. Deletions cut 3 bases from V and 4 bases from J, with 9 bases between. The CDR3 here is CASSHQYPETQYF. The CDR3 DNA sequence: TGTGCCAGCAGCCACCAGTACCCAGAGACCCAGTACTTC.

The chain uses TRBV28 and TRBJ2-7; D is uncertain. Germline values: CDR1 MDHEN, CDR2 SYDVKM. V dropped 4 bases and J dropped 5 bases, with 6 bases sitting between them. This CDR3 has 11 residues. CDR3 protein: CASSSMDEQYF. The CDR3 nucleotides are TGTGCCAGCAGTTCTATGGACGAGCAGTACTTC.

The chain has TRBV15 and TRBJ2-1, with 9 positions matching TRBD2. Germline values: CDR1 LNHNV, CDR2 YYDKDF (reference sequence). Trimming cost V 5 bases and J 2 bases; bases outside gene matches: 16. The CDR3 consists of 19 residues. For the CDR3, the DNA is TGTGCCACCAGCCCAGGACTAGCGAGATCCCGCGGGACCTACAATGAGCAGTTCTTC. Translation gives CATSPGLARSRGTYNEQFF.

The V call is TRBV12-3 or TRBV12-4, the J call TRBJ2-5, with D perhaps TRBD1 (6 bases). Trimming left V 5 bases short and J 2 bases short, with 9 bases between. The CDR3 extends over 13 amino acids. The CDR3: CASSGTNQETQYF. The CDR3 nucleotides are TGTGCCAGCAGTGGGACAAATCAAGAGACCCAGTACTTC.

The chain has TRBV9 and TRBJ2-1, with TRBD2 matching 11 bases. V lost 3 bases to trimming and J lost 7 bases; unmatched junction nucleotides: 6. CDR1 is SGDLS, CDR2 YYNGEE, per germline. The CDR3 has 15 residues. CDR3 in DNA: TGTGCCAGCAGCGAACTAGCGGGAGTGTGGAATGAGCAGTTCTTC. It translates to CASSELAGVWNEQFF. The entire variable domain, with the rest obtained from reference TRBV9 and TRBJ2-1, is as follows: DSGVTQTPKHLITATGQRVTLRCSPRSGDLSVYWYQQSLDQGLQFLIQYYNGEERAKGNILERFSAQQFPDLHSELNLSSLELGDSALYFCASSELAGVWNEQFFGPGTRLTVL.

The chain is built from TRBV25-1 and TRBJ1-3, with 7 positions matching TRBD1. The germline gives CDR1 MGHDK, CDR2 SYGVNS. The J segment lost 2 bases and the V segment lost 2 bases, leaving 6 bases of the junction unmatched. The length of the CDR3 is 16 residues. As DNA, the CDR3 is TGTGCCAGCAGTGAAGCCGACAGGGTGACTGGAAACACCATATATTTT. Its translation: CASSEADRVTGNTIYF.

This chain uses TRBV28 with TRBJ2-1; a possible D gene is TRBD2 (7 bases). The germline V gene has CDR1 MDHEN and CDR2 SYDVKM. This CDR3 comprises 14 residues. Trimming took off 7 bases at V and 2 bases at J, with 12 bases between the two ends. The CDR3 bases are TGTGCCAGCATGGGGGGGGGCCCCTACAATGAGCAGTTCTTC. Amino acids: CASMGGGPYNEQFF.

The V call is TRBV10-2, the J call TRBJ1-5; D might be TRBD1 (5 bases). Germline V lookup: CDR1 WSHSY, CDR2 SAAADI. The CDR3 covers 14 residues. V was pared by 8 bases and J by 5 bases, with 16 bases between. CDR3 nucleotide sequence: TGCGCCAGCTCGGATATTTTCAGGGATCAGCCCCAGCATTTT. Translation gives CASSDIFRDQPQHF.

Note on this clone: At the DNA level, this CDR3 is encoded by other sequences in the same sample as well. This sequence joins TRBV5-1 and TRBJ2-1, with 7 bases aligning to TRBD1. The junction had 0 bases not matched to a gene; V was cut back by 1 base and J by 2 bases. This CDR3 has 14 amino acids. The germline CDR1 and CDR2 sequences are SGHRS and YFSETQ. CDR3 loop: CASSLQGAYNEQFF. CDR3 coding DNA: TGCGCCAGCAGCTTGCAGGGGGCCTACAATGAGCAGTTCTTC.

This chain links TRBV23-1 with TRBJ2-1; 12 bases align to TRBD1. TRBV23-1 is treated as an ORF (open reading frame) with a function not yet certain. Unmatched junction bases numbered 6, after V lost 1 base and J lost 5 bases. This CDR3 region has 17 residues. The CDR3 nucleotides read TGCGCCAGCAGTCAATGGGGACAGGGGGCCGAGGACAATGAGCAGTTCTTC. Translated: CASSQWGQGAEDNEQFF.

CDR3 loop: CASSIASGSSYEQYF. In DNA, the CDR3 is TGTGCCAGTAGTATCGCTAGCGGGAGCTCCTACGAGCAGTACTTC. The chain employs TRBV19 and TRBJ2-7; 10 nucleotides line up with TRBD2. The germline gives CDR1 LNHDA, CDR2 SQIVND (reference sequence). V dropped 3 bases and J dropped 0; count of bases not matched to a gene: 2. The CDR3 covers 15 residues.